This section outlines one T cell receptor beta chain sequence together with its context. This clonotype was detected ten times or more. What antigen it recognizes has not been identified. Per-base qualities were not stored, and no clone one base away is much larger. The treatment or condition label here, explained by the study, means: allogeneic hematopoietic cell transplantation with graft depleted of TCRalphabeta T cells and CD19 B cells. The children who served as transplant recipients had been given grafts of TCRalphabeta/CD19-depleted allogeneic hematopoietic cells. The CDR3 goes from the cysteine to the phenylalanine over 18 residues. Left in the record is the CDR3 DNA by itself, 54 bases read in frame from the first base. The germline V gene encodes CDR1 SGHRS and CDR2 YFSETQ. Germline trimming amounts to 2 bases on V and 7 bases on J, with 13 as the count of junction bases outside the gene matches.

The sample originates from a study of T-cell reconstitution after alpha-beta-depleted transplantation in children listed by TCRdb under 2016. About the full investigation: The study quantitatively tracked T-cell immune reconstitution after TCRalphabeta/CD19-depleted allogeneic hematopoietic cell transplantation in children using TCR repertoire profiling. Broad study findings and their caveats: Hyperexpanded clone frequencies declined over subsequent months; after one year, T-cell counts and TCRbeta diversity were mostly attributed to newly produced T cells. The apparently early recovery of alphabetaT-cell counts about two months after transplant reportedly depended on only several hundred rapidly expanded clones that came from non-depleted graft cells. In some patients, the high TCRbeta diversity seen at day 60 was put down to recipient T cells and intrathymic progenitors that had survived conditioning.

The library was built by means of PCR. Instrument used: Illumina HiSeq 2500. TCR libraries were prepared with molecular barcoding, using unique molecular identifiers to normalize TCRbeta repertoire quantification. The public reads were reanalyzed by TCRdb: fastp trimming at Q25, MiXCR alignment, in-frame beta chains only. Each CDR3 protein gets just one entry, which takes the most common genes and DNA from the rows behind it. Within this sample are over 200,000 distinct CDR3 sequences, with approximately 11% of them counted one time only. The top ten clonotypes cover 28% of the sample. The sequence was obtained from a child younger than two with acute myeloid leukemia, due to receive a stem cell transplant. The rearrangement combines TRBV5-1 with TRBJ2-3; 13 central nucleotides agree with TRBD2. The sequences come from PBMCs, collected before TCRalphabeta/CD19-depleted stem cell transplant. Here is the DNA: TGCGCCAGCAGCTTCCAAAGGACTAGCGGGGGAGGACTATATACGCAGTATTTT. Its translation reads: CASSFQRTSGGGLYTQYF.